A selection of T cell receptor beta chains follows, all from one sample in a study of OX40 agonist ivuxolimab in advanced cancers. Sequencing was performed with immunoSEQ multiplex PCR; in TCRdb, only in-frame clones are kept and a portion is missing. Among some 80,000 clones listed, around 94% were seen once. This specimen consisted of CD4+ or CD8+ T cells sorted from blood, obtained in a trial of the OX40 agonist ivuxolimab. These receptors were collected from an adult with an advanced solid tumor such as melanoma, head and neck, liver or kidney cancer. Both conserved end residues are part of each CDR3. Each record gives: CDR3 protein, J gene, V gene.

CDR3: CASSQDGDREAFF
J: TRBJ1-1
V: TRBV4-2

CDR3: CSVWTNYGYTF
J: TRBJ1-2
V: TRBV29-1

CDR3: CSVDGTRAGNTIYF
J: TRBJ1-3
V: TRBV29-1

CDR3: CASSYSDRGWETQYF
J: TRBJ2-5
V: TRBV6-5

CDR3: CASSVVSWGGYTF
J: TRBJ1-2
V: TRBV9

CDR3: CSARDRAEQYF
J: TRBJ2-7
V: TRBV20-1

CDR3: CASSQGVMTGTEAFF
J: TRBJ1-1
V: TRBV4-3

CDR3: CASMFGPYGYTF
J: TRBJ1-2
V: TRBV28

CDR3: CASSIARGNQPQHF
J: TRBJ1-5
V: TRBV19

CDR3: CASSLMWANYGYTF
J: TRBJ1-2
V: TRBV7-2

CDR3: CASSRLAGMGGELFF
J: TRBJ2-2
V: TRBV6-6

CDR3: CASNQQSINTEAFF
J: TRBJ1-1
V: TRBV19

CDR3: CASSPGQLYEQYF
J: TRBJ2-7
V: TRBV5-6

CDR3: CASSLGLGGLGEETQYF
J: TRBJ2-5
V: TRBV7-2

CDR3: CASSPRGKTYEQYF
J: TRBJ2-7
V: TRBV7-9

CDR3: CASSPTPGLRAFF
J: TRBJ1-1
V: TRBV7-9

CDR3: CASTAVVGTRAADTQYF
J: TRBJ2-3
V: TRBV11-3

CDR3: CASSLTFSEVRTGELFF
J: TRBJ2-2
V: TRBV7-3

CDR3: CASSPLQSNTEAFF
J: TRBJ1-1
V: TRBV18

CDR3: CASRTLASTDTQYF
J: TRBJ2-3
V: TRBV5-1

CDR3: CATNPGTENTEAFF
J: TRBJ1-1
V: TRBV5-4

CDR3: CSVGGGTRREQYF
J: TRBJ2-7
V: TRBV29-1

CDR3: CSTRRGNEQFF
J: TRBJ2-1
V: TRBV20-1

CDR3: CASSTGDRETQYF
J: TRBJ2-5
V: TRBV19

CDR3: CASSLVMQSYGYTF
J: TRBJ1-2
V: TRBV28

CDR3: CASSPGWDSMNTEAFF
J: TRBJ1-1
V: TRBV5-6

CDR3: CASSLGTSHSPLHF
J: TRBJ1-6
V: TRBV7-2

CDR3: CASSQHLREGETFSGNTIYF
J: TRBJ1-3
V: TRBV14

CDR3: CASSPTRDRGTNTEAFF
J: TRBJ1-1
V: TRBV18

CDR3: CASSLGETLSGGYTF
J: TRBJ1-2
V: TRBV5-6

CDR3: CASSWGLAGSEQFF
J: TRBJ2-1
V: TRBV7-3

CDR3: CASSSVTGLNEKLFF
J: TRBJ1-4
V: TRBV7-9

CDR3: CASSVGPWGGGEQYF
J: TRBJ2-7
V: TRBV9

CDR3: CASSLLSWETQYF
J: TRBJ2-5
V: TRBV7-9

CDR3: CASSIGGTSTNEKLFF
J: TRBJ1-4
V: TRBV19

CDR3: CASSPGPQGRSQYF
J: TRBJ2-7
V: TRBV7-2

CDR3: CASSLAGANTGELFF
J: TRBJ2-2
V: TRBV19

CDR3: CAWSADTSNYGYTF
J: TRBJ1-2
V: TRBV30

CDR3: CASTLQGTNEKLFF
J: TRBJ1-4
V: TRBV28

CDR3: CASSSNTDTQYF
J: TRBJ2-3
V: TRBV7-9

CDR3: CASRYTSGSYNEQFF
J: TRBJ2-1
V: TRBV19

CDR3: CASSHREGATEAFF
J: TRBJ1-1
V: TRBV7-8

CDR3: CASSLGLAGYEQYF
J: TRBJ2-7
V: TRBV7-6

CDR3: CASSTGDGYEQYF
J: TRBJ2-7
V: TRBV19

CDR3: CASSSPPALRSTDTQYF
J: TRBJ2-3
V: TRBV7-9

CDR3: CASSRLGLGETQYF
J: TRBJ2-5
V: TRBV18

CDR3: CASSVAGGRYEQFF
J: TRBJ2-1
V: TRBV6-4

CDR3: CASSNNSPLHF
J: TRBJ1-6
V: TRBV5-4

CDR3: CASSLATSGGTQYF
J: TRBJ2-5
V: TRBV7-9

CDR3: CASSTGEGRGYTF
J: TRBJ1-2
V: TRBV27

CDR3: CASSFRGQGVNEQYF
J: TRBJ2-7
V: TRBV28

CDR3: CASSEGPGGGYGYTF
J: TRBJ1-2
V: TRBV2

CDR3: CASSPTGNYGYTF
J: TRBJ1-2
V: TRBV2

CDR3: CASSVASGWNNEQFF
J: TRBJ2-1
V: TRBV9

CDR3: CASSQWGELRTDTQYF
J: TRBJ2-3
V: TRBV5-6

CDR3: CATSRAYNEQFF
J: TRBJ2-1
V: TRBV15